This T cell receptor (beta chain) originates from a study of T cells in Graves' hyperthyroidism and ophthalmopathy. Study information: Blood from the periphery was taken at initial diagnosis, before any treatment.

This clonotype was recorded many times. The antigen is undetermined. Study-wide points: Ophthalmopathy and stable hyperthyroidism were told apart by a 13 V-J model.

Amplification of TCR beta CDR3 regions was performed using RNA transcripts as template. HTBI primers were the set used in a first-round RT-PCR of the TCR CDR3. TCRdb re-called the multiplex PCR reads with MiXCR, one entry per CDR3 protein. The data contain around 600,000 distinct CDR3 sequences, 12% to 15% of them singletons. Duration under 3 months, a NOSPECS grade of at least 4, and a Clinical Activity Score of at least 3 characterized the ophthalmopathy patients. The CDR3 totals 13 residues. V was shortened by 5 bases and J by 4 bases, with 9 bases between the two germline ends. CDR1 is SGHTA, CDR2 FQGNSA, per germline.

The sample comprised blood. This receptor was taken from a woman aged 18-29 years with Graves' ophthalmopathy. The chain employs TRBV7-2 and TRBJ2-1; D is perhaps TRBD2 (6 bases). CDR3 region: CASSRDLYNEQFF. The CDR3 DNA follows: TGTGCCAGCAGCAGGGACTTATACAATGAGCAGTTCTTC.